These 11 T cell receptor beta chains share one sample of origin, sequenced in a study of blood T cell repertoires in COVID-19. Libraries were prepared by immunoSEQ multiplex PCR; TCRdb keeps only in-frame clonotypes and omits some of them. This table holds some 270,000 clones, roughly nine tenths found once. Sequencing was performed on peripheral blood. The receptors were sampled from a woman aged 40 to 50 who had recovered from COVID-19.

This rearrangement joins TRBV28 to TRBJ1-5, with 8 bases fitting TRBD1. The CDR3 has 14 amino acids. The V gene end was trimmed by 10 bases and the J gene end by 0 bases; junction bases not matched to a gene: 5. Per the germline V gene, CDR1 is MDHEN and CDR2 is SYDVKM. The CDR3 region is CATRQGFSNQPQHF. CDR3 nucleotides: TGTGCCACCAGACAGGGGTTTAGCAATCAGCCCCAGCATTTT.

The V and J genes are TRBV15 and TRBJ2-3; a weak D match, TRBD1 (5 bases). Looked up from germline, CDR1 is LNHNV and CDR2 is YYDKDF (reference sequence). CDR3 length: 16 amino acids. V was pared by 0 bases and J by 4 bases, with 14 bases between. CDR3 sequence: CATSRDRAGSADTQYF. CDR3 DNA sequence: TGTGCCACCAGCAGAGATCGGGCAGGGTCTGCAGATACGCAGTATTTT.

The chain is built from TRBV5-1 and TRBJ2-7; perhaps TRBD2 as D (5 bases). Between the trimmed V and J ends, which lost 5 bases and 4 bases, there was a span of 13 bases. Germline CDR1 is SGHRS and CDR2 is YFSETQ. CDR3 size: 13 residues. The chain's CDR3 is CASRSGSTYEQYF. Here the CDR3 DNA reads TGCGCCAGCAGAAGCGGTTCTACTTACGAGCAGTACTTC.

The chain joins TRBV5-4 to TRBJ2-7; tentatively, D is TRBD1 (6 bases). The germline gives CDR1 SGHNT, CDR2 YYREEE (reference sequence). Trimming cost V 4 bases and J 5 bases, with 10 bases left between them. The CDR3 is 12 amino acids. The CDR3 protein is CASSLPGDEQYF. CDR3 bases: TGTGCCAGCAGCCTCCCAGGGGACGAGCAGTACTTC.

This clone came up once. The chain uses TRBV28 and TRBJ1-2, with 10 nucleotides matching TRBD1. The CDR3 sequence is 16 residues long. CDR1 is MDHEN, CDR2 SYDVKM, per germline. After removal of 5 bases from V and 2 bases from J, the junction contained 8 bases not matched to a gene. CDR3: CASSTGGQGINYGYTF. The CDR3 DNA reads as TGTGCCAGCAGTACGGGGGGACAGGGGATCAACTATGGCTACACCTTC.

CDR3: CASSDYLGELFF. The CDR3 DNA reads TGTGCCAGCAGCGACTATTTAGGGGAGCTGTTTTTT. This rearrangement joins TRBV9 to TRBJ2-2; no clear D gene. The CDR3 is 12 residues long. The germline V gene has CDR1 SGDLS and CDR2 YYNGEE. V lost 3 bases to trimming and J lost 8 bases, with 8 bases between them.

This chain joins TRBV7-9 and TRBJ2-5, with D maybe TRBD1 (5 bases). V shed 4 bases and J shed 2 bases, with 14 bases lying between them. There are 15 residues in the CDR3. Germline CDR1 and CDR2: SEHNR and FQNEAQ (reference sequence). As DNA, the CDR3 is TGTGCCAGCAGCTATTCAGGGAACAGGCAAGAGACCCAGTACTTC. Amino acids: CASSYSGNRQETQYF. Using reference TRBV7-9 and TRBJ2-5 for the parts outside the CDR3, the full variable domain is DTGVSQNPRHKITKRGQNVTFRCDPISEHNRLYWYRQTLGQGPEFLTYFQNEAQLEKSRLLSDRFSAERPKGSFSTLEIQRTEQGDSAMYLCASSYSGNRQETQYFGPGTRLLVL.

CDR3 sequence (DNA): TGTGCCAGTAGTAGGGACAGAGGCAATGAGCAGTTCTTC. Translating gives CASSRDRGNEQFF. The V call is TRBV19, the J call TRBJ2-1; 7 positions match TRBD1. The J segment lost 6 bases and the V segment lost 4 bases, leaving 3 bases of the junction unmatched. The CDR3 covers 13 residues. The germline V gene encodes CDR1 LNHDA and CDR2 SQIVND (reference sequence).

The chain has TRBV2 and TRBJ1-5; D may be TRBD1 (6 bases). Trimming cost V 4 bases and J 0 bases, with 16 bases left between them. In germline, CDR1 is SNHLY, CDR2 FYNNEI. This CDR3 comprises 17 residues. The CDR3 coding sequence is TGTGCCAGCAGTGGGGCCACAGGGAGACTTAGCAATCAGCCCCAGCATTTT. Residues: CASSGATGRLSNQPQHF.

The chain has TRBV6-2 or TRBV6-3 and TRBJ2-7, with 7 bases lining up with TRBD2. V was pared by 4 bases and J by 6 bases, with 12 bases of the junction left unmatched. Germline loops: CDR1 MNHEY, CDR2 SVGEGT. This CDR3 has 15 amino acids. CDR3 bases: TGTGCCAGCAGTTGGGTGGGAGGGCCGTCCCGCGAGCAGTACGTC. Its protein product is CASSWVGGPSREQYV.

The rearrangement uses TRBV28 and TRBJ2-7; 8 bases fit TRBD2. The length of the CDR3 is 14 residues. Per the germline V gene, CDR1 is MDHEN and CDR2 is SYDVKM. J gave up 2 bases and V 5 bases, and 5 bases lay outside the gene matches. As DNA, the CDR3 is TGTGCCAGCAGTGGTCCCGGGGGGGCCTACGAGCAGTACTTC. Protein sequence: CASSGPGGAYEQYF.